A selection of T cell receptor beta chains follows, all from one sample in a study of identifying expanded T cells in peripheral blood. Profiled with immunoSEQ multiplex PCR; TCRdb holds only in-frame clones, not every one. Of approximately 140,000 clones in the sample, 75% to 90% are singletons; the top ten hold approximately 8.9%. Sequencing was performed on blood. The receptors come from a person aged 18-70 years in good health. Both conserved end residues are part of each CDR3. The D gene is left open where the match is weak. The size entry is marked missing in some rows and otherwise reads once, few, many or a size class.

clone size	V gene	D gene	J gene	CDR3 protein	CDR3 DNA
.	TRBV7-3	.	TRBJ2-1	CASSLNVPGGEQFF	TGTGCCAGCAGCTTAAATGTCCCTGGGGGGGAGCAGTTCTTC
few	TRBV11-3	TRBD2	TRBJ2-1	CASSLSGGHNEQFF	TGTGCCAGCAGCCTTAGCGGGGGGCACAATGAGCAGTTCTTC
.	TRBV28	.	TRBJ1-2	CASSGPRGASYGYTF	TGTGCCAGCAGTGGGCCGCGGGGGGCGTCCTATGGCTACACCTTC
.	TRBV28	TRBD1	TRBJ1-2	CASSSSGTGQYGYTF	TGTGCCAGCAGTTCTTCTGGGACAGGTCAATATGGCTACACCTTC
.	TRBV10-2	.	TRBJ1-1	CASSEWGRGGSEAFF	TGCGCCAGCAGTGAATGGGGCAGGGGTGGTAGTGAAGCTTTCTTT
once	TRBV9	.	TRBJ1-1	CASSVGGMLNTEAFF	TGTGCCAGCAGCGTGGGGGGGATGTTGAACACTGAAGCTTTCTTT
once	TRBV7-9	TRBD2	TRBJ2-1	CASSPRLAGGGEQFF	TGTGCCAGCAGCCCCCGACTAGCGGGAGGAGGTGAGCAGTTCTTC
.	TRBV28	TRBD1	TRBJ1-2	CASVTGAYGYTF	TGTGCCAGCGTTACAGGGGCATATGGCTACACCTTC
.	TRBV4-3	.	TRBJ1-4	CASSQDRGVVTEKLFF	TGCGCCAGCAGCCAAGATCGGGGGGTTGTTACTGAAAAACTGTTTTTT
.	TRBV7-2	TRBD1	TRBJ2-7	CASSLALGQGYEQYF	TGTGCCAGCAGCTTAGCTTTGGGACAGGGCTACGAGCAGTACTTC
.	TRBV11-2	.	TRBJ2-7	CASSLGVTRSYEQYF	TGTGCCAGCAGCTTAGGCGTGACTAGATCCTACGAGCAGTACTTC
.	TRBV19	TRBD2	TRBJ2-1	CASSKAGSSYNEQFF	TGTGCCAGTAGTAAAGCGGGAAGCTCCTACAATGAGCAGTTCTTC
.	TRBV5-6	.	TRBJ2-1	CASSLFPMGQFF	TGTGCCAGCAGCTTGTTCCCGATGGGGCAGTTCTTC
.	TRBV11-2	.	TRBJ2-7	CASAGGGDEQYF	TGTGCCAGCGCCGGGGGAGGCGACGAGCAGTACTTC
once	TRBV7-2	.	TRBJ1-4	CASSLADGGRGEKLFF	TGTGCCAGCAGCTTAGCCGATGGGGGGCGCGGTGAAAAACTGTTTTTT
.	TRBV28	.	TRBJ1-3	CASSTTHGMSGNTIYF	TGTGCCAGCAGTACCACCCACGGAATGTCTGGAAACACCATATATTTT
.	TRBV7-2	.	TRBJ2-1	CASSLAGTNEQFF	TGTGCCAGCAGCTTAGCTGGAACCAATGAGCAGTTCTTC
.	TRBV19	.	TRBJ2-1	CASSIEERPGNEQFF	TGTGCCAGTAGTATAGAGGAGCGGCCGGGCAATGAGCAGTTCTTC
.	TRBV25-1	.	TRBJ2-1	CASSASGELYNEQFF	TGTGCCAGCAGTGCGAGCGGAGAGCTCTACAATGAGCAGTTCTTC
.	TRBV5-3	.	TRBJ2-3	CARSLNNGEISGTQYF	TGTGCCAGAAGCTTGAATAACGGCGAGATTAGCGGTACGCAGTATTTT
.	TRBV6-5	TRBD1	TRBJ2-5	CASSYSVRGRGETQYF	TGTGCCAGCAGTTACTCGGTCAGGGGGCGCGGGGAGACCCAGTACTTC
.	TRBV7-2	.	TRBJ1-1	CASSSAGHMNTEAFF	TGTGCCAGCAGCTCCGCGGGCCACATGAACACTGAAGCTTTCTTT
.	TRBV11-2	TRBD1	TRBJ1-5	CASSLAGQGAGYSNQPQHF	TGTGCCAGCAGCTTGGCTGGACAGGGGGCCGGTTATAGCAATCAGCCCCAGCATTTT
.	TRBV5-4	.	TRBJ2-5	CASSFRDARETQYF	TGTGCCAGCAGCTTTCGGGACGCCCGGGAGACCCAGTACTTC